These 23 T cell receptor beta chains originate from one sample sequenced in a study of T cells expressing NK-cell markers. TCRdb reanalyzed the 5' RACE reads and collapses them to one entry per CDR3 protein, without DNA. This sample contains some 140,000 distinct CDR3 sequences. Sequencing was done on a sample of blood T cells: a sorted CD56 or NKG2C T cell subset, CD4+ or CD8+ T cells, or bulk PBMC T cells (not recorded which). The receptors were gathered from a woman aged 50 to 60 in good health.

The V gene is TRBV12-5, the J gene TRBJ2-3; TCRdb's D gene call, TRBD2, goes unchecked for lack of DNA. In germline, CDR1 is LGHNT, CDR2 FRNRAP. This CDR3 is built from 18 residues. The CDR3 spells CASGLTPSGRGSPDTQYF.

The CDR3: CSALGLDLYEQYF. V gene TRBV20-1 combines with J gene TRBJ2-7. CDR1 and CDR2 (germline): DFQATT, SNEGSKA (reference sequence). The CDR3 is made up of 13 amino acids.

CDR3 in amino acids: CASSYGREEDEQFF. The chain joins TRBV6-2 or TRBV6-3 to TRBJ2-1; TCRdb's D gene call, TRBD2, goes unchecked for lack of DNA. The germline CDR1 and CDR2 sequences are MNHEY and SVGEGT. The CDR3 consists of 14 residues.

The chain is built from TRBV6-6 and TRBJ2-3; checking the TCRdb D call of TRBD2 is not possible without DNA. This CDR3 is built from 17 residues. Germline V gives CDR1 MNHNY, CDR2 SVGAGI (reference sequence). The CDR3 loop is CASSYFKGTSGRDTQYF.

The chain recombines TRBV20-1 with TRBJ1-2. CDR1 is DFQATT, CDR2 SNEGSKA, per germline (reference sequence). There are 14 residues in the CDR3. CDR3 protein: CSAKIAGINYGYTF.

This chain joins TRBV20-1 and TRBJ2-1. CDR3 length: 17 amino acids. Germline CDR1 reads DFQATT; CDR2 reads SNEGSKA (reference sequence). CDR3 sequence: CSANIWSETSSYNEQFF.

The CDR3 spells CASSLYPDVRIDTEAFF. This chain uses TRBV5-6 with TRBJ1-1; TCRdb's D gene call, TRBD1, goes unchecked for lack of DNA. This CDR3 spans 17 amino acids. The germline V gene encodes CDR1 SGHDT and CDR2 YYEEEE. The whole variable domain, filled in from reference TRBV5-6 and TRBJ1-1, reads DAGVTQSPTHLIKTRGQQVTLRCSPKSGHDTVSWYQQALGQGPQFIFQYYEEEERQRGNFPDRFSGHQFPNYSSELNVNALLLGDSALYLCASSLYPDVRIDTEAFFGQGTRLTVV.

The chain uses TRBV9 and TRBJ2-4; without DNA, the TCRdb call of TRBD1 cannot be checked. This CDR3 has 16 amino acids. Germline CDR1 SGDLS, CDR2 YYNGEE. This CDR3 reads CASSVAGQGYRDIQYF.

This sequence joins TRBV27 and TRBJ2-7; the D call from TCRdb, TRBD1, cannot be confirmed without DNA. The CDR3 extends over 15 amino acids. Per germline, CDR1 MNHEY and CDR2 SMNVEV (reference sequence). The CDR3 sequence is CASSNLGTGLLEQYF.

This chain uses TRBV7-3 with TRBJ2-3; TCRdb returns TRBD1, unconfirmable since there is no DNA. Germline CDR1 is SGHTA and CDR2 is FQGTGA. This CDR3 has 15 residues. This chain's CDR3 is CASSTDRGNLNTQYF. The full variable domain, rest sourced from reference TRBV7-3 and TRBJ2-3, is GAGVSQTPSNKVTEKGKYVELRCDPISGHTALYWYRQSLGQGPEFLIYFQGTGAADDSGLPNDRFFAVRPEGSVSTLKIQRTERGDSAVYLCASSTDRGNLNTQYFGPGTRLTVL.

The genes are TRBV2 and TRBJ1-5; the TCRdb call, TRBD1, lacks DNA for checking. CDR3 size: 14 residues. CDR1 and CDR2 (germline): SNHLY, FYNNEI. CDR3: CASRLTGIGQPQHF.

J is TRBJ2-7 and V is TRBV11-1; TCRdb selects TRBD2, and the lack of DNA leaves this call unchecked. Germline CDR1 is SGHAT and CDR2 is FQDESV (reference sequence). This CDR3 contains 13 residues. The CDR3 is CASTLASGYEQYF.

The gene calls are TRBV27 and TRBJ1-2; TCRdb reports TRBD1, a call that lacks DNA to check it against. There are 12 residues in the CDR3. In germline, CDR1 is MNHEY, CDR2 SMNVEV (reference sequence). CDR3 loop: CASSIRGDGYTF.

The chain carries TRBV4-2 and TRBJ2-5; no DNA is available, so the TRBD2 call from TCRdb remains unchecked. The CDR3 spans 15 residues. Germline loops: CDR1 LGHNA, CDR2 YNFKEQ. The CDR3 protein is CASSQGKGLEETQYF.

The chain links TRBV5-1 to TRBJ2-5; there is no DNA to check the TCRdb D call of TRBD1. The germline CDR1 and CDR2 sequences are SGHRS and YFSETQ. The CDR3 has 15 residues. CDR3 region: CASSDRDRGRQTQYF. The variable domain in full, with the rest retrieved from reference TRBV5-1 and TRBJ2-5, is KAGVTQTPRYLIKTRGQQVTLSCSPISGHRSVSWYQQTPGQGLQFLFEYFSETQRNKGNFPGRFSGRQFSNSRSEMNVSTLELGDSALYLCASSDRDRGRQTQYFGPGTRLLVL.

The rearrangement uses TRBV7-8 and TRBJ2-7; lacking DNA, the TRBD1 call made by TCRdb goes unchecked. The CDR3 totals 16 residues. Germline V gene data show CDR1 as SGHVS and CDR2 as FQNEAQ. CDR3 sequence reads: CASSLASNPRSYEQYF.

The J gene is TRBJ2-5, the V gene TRBV27; lacking DNA, the TRBD2 call made by TCRdb goes unchecked. The CDR3 consists of 17 residues. The germline CDR1 and CDR2 sequences are MNHEY and SMNVEV (reference sequence). This chain's CDR3 is CASSPHVREAFKETQYF.

The J gene is TRBJ2-1, the V gene TRBV20-1. The CDR3 consists of 11 residues. Germline assignment: CDR1 DFQATT and CDR2 SNEGSKA (reference sequence). CDR3: CSARDIREQFF.

The chain carries TRBV12-5 and TRBJ2-1; TCRdb's D call of TRBD2 is untestable without DNA. Germline-derived CDR1 and CDR2 are LGHNT and FRNRAP. The CDR3 consists of 18 residues. The CDR3 loop reads CASGLSPLAGVQIDEQFF. The full variable domain, with the rest looked up from reference TRBV12-5 and TRBJ2-1, is DARVTQTPRHKVTEMGQEVTMRCQPILGHNTVFWYRQTMMQGLELLAYFRNRAPLDDSGMPKDRFSAEMPDATLATLKIQPSEPRDSAVYFCASGLSPLAGVQIDEQFFGPGTRLTVL.

This chain links TRBV15 with TRBJ2-1; checking the TCRdb D call of TRBD2 is not possible without DNA. The germline gives CDR1 LNHNV, CDR2 YYDKDF (reference sequence). CDR3 length equals 17 residues. The CDR3: CATSRPLGTSGREEQFF.

This chain links TRBV10-1 with TRBJ2-1; there is no DNA to check the TCRdb D call of TRBD1. The CDR3 consists of 14 residues. The germline gives CDR1 WNHNN, CDR2 SYGVQD (reference sequence). The CDR3 region is CASSDHMGANEQFF.

The gene calls are TRBV12-5 and TRBJ2-2; TCRdb returns TRBD2, unconfirmable since there is no DNA. CDR1 and CDR2 (germline): LGHNT, FRNRAP. The CDR3 runs 16 residues. Here the CDR3 reads CASGPTSGRAAGELFF.

The J gene is TRBJ2-1, the V gene TRBV13. CDR1 is PRHDT, CDR2 FYEKMQ, per germline (reference sequence). The CDR3 length is 15 residues. The CDR3 region is CASSLQITTYNEQFF.